The rows below give T cell receptor beta chains drawn from one sample of a study of vaccination and CD4 T cells after COVID-19. No antigen is known for these receptors. MiXCR was run by TCRdb on the PCR reads, yielding one entry per CDR3 protein. The sample yields over 9,000 distinct CDR3 sequences, roughly 43% seen once. The sample was CD4+ T cells from blood, cultured in vitro. These receptors originate from a human donor who had recovered from COVID-19. Each CDR3 is given with its conserved first and last residue. A D gene is named only where the DNA matches it firmly. The size entry is marked missing in some rows and otherwise reads once, few, many or a size class.

.	TRBD1	TRBJ2-5	TRBV6-1	CASSTQGKTQYF	TGTGCCAGCAGTACACAGGGGAAGACCCAGTACTTC
few	.	TRBJ2-7	TRBV10-3	CAISEGYEQYF	TGTGCCATCAGTGAAGGATACGAGCAGTACTTC
once	.	TRBJ1-4	TRBV9	CASSVAGGETNEKLFF	TGTGCCAGCAGCGTAGCGGGAGGAGAAACTAATGAAAAACTGTTTTTT
.	.	TRBJ1-1	TRBV6-1	CASWRNTEAFF	TGTGCCAGCTGGCGTAACACTGAAGCTTTCTTT
.	TRBD1	TRBJ1-2	TRBV3-1	CASSLWDRENYGYTF	TGTGCCAGCAGCCTATGGGACAGGGAGAACTATGGCTACACCTTC
.	.	TRBJ1-3	TRBV6-1	CASSEYISGNTIYF	TGTGCCAGCAGTGAATACATTTCAGGAAACACCATATATTTT
few	TRBD1	TRBJ1-1	TRBV6-1	CASRLSRDRSTEAFF	TGTGCCAGCAGGTTGAGCCGGGACAGGAGCACTGAAGCTTTCTTT
.	.	TRBJ2-4	TRBV28	CASRRQGTGKNIQYF	TGTGCCAGCAGACGCCAAGGGACGGGGAAAAACATTCAGTACTTC
few	.	TRBJ1-5	TRBV4-2	CASSQDARDIRWFAQHF	TGTGCCAGCAGCCAAGACGCCCGGGACATTCGGTGGTTCGCCCAGCATTTT
.	.	TRBJ1-3	TRBV6-1	CASRSGVSGNTIYF	TGTGCCAGCAGATCAGGGGTCTCTGGAAACACCATATATTTT
.	.	TRBJ1-2	TRBV27	CASSSILSGVNYGYTF	TGTGCCAGCAGCTCAATACTTTCAGGGGTGAACTATGGCTACACCTTC
medium-sized	.	TRBJ2-2	TRBV7-7	CASSPGRLVRPGELFF	TGTGCTAGCAGCCCGGGACGGTTAGTGCGGCCCGGGGAGCTGTTTTTT
.	.	TRBJ1-2	TRBV5-1	CASSPAGATLGYTF	TGCGCCAGCAGCCCTGCAGGGGCAACCCTGGGCTACACCTTC
.	.	TRBJ1-5	TRBV5-5	CASSLGGGQPQHF	TGTGCCAGCAGCTTGGGGGGGGGTCAGCCCCAGCATTTT
.	TRBD2	TRBJ2-2	TRBV5-1	CASSSPSGGTGELFF	TGCGCCAGCAGCTCACCTAGCGGGGGGACCGGGGAGCTGTTTTTT
few	.	TRBJ1-5	TRBV2	CASSGNINQPQHF	TGTGCCAGCAGTGGCAACATAAATCAGCCCCAGCATTTT
.	TRBD1	TRBJ1-3	TRBV6-5	CASSYGDRAKGNTIYF	TGTGCCAGCAGTTACGGGGACAGGGCGAAAGGAAACACCATATATTTT
.	.	TRBJ2-1	TRBV12-5	CASGLVLTGRYNEQFF	TGTGCTAGTGGTTTGGTACTTACTGGACGGTACAATGAGCAGTTCTTC
.	.	TRBJ2-1	TRBV5-1	CASSLVGYNEQFF	TGCGCCAGCAGCTTGGTTGGATACAATGAGCAGTTCTTC
.	TRBD1	TRBJ1-1	TRBV20-1	CSASQGAGGTEAFF	TGCAGTGCTTCACAGGGGGCCGGGGGCACTGAAGCTTTCTTT
.	.	TRBJ2-5	TRBV10-3	CAISESSGKETQYF	TGTGCCATCAGTGAGTCGTCAGGGAAAGAGACCCAGTACTTC
.	TRBD2	TRBJ2-3	TRBV20-1	CSATKAGGFTDTQYF	TGCAGTGCTACCAAAGCGGGGGGTTTCACAGATACGCAGTATTTT
.	TRBD2	TRBJ2-2	TRBV6-1	CASRNLAGGKNTGELFF	TGTGCCAGCAGGAATCTAGCGGGGGGAAAGAACACCGGGGAGCTGTTTTTT
.	.	TRBJ1-2	TRBV20-1	CSAQSAFHYGYTF	TGCAGTGCTCAATCAGCCTTCCATTACGGCTACACCTTC
few	TRBD1	TRBJ1-2	TRBV6-1	CASRDRGSYGYTF	TGTGCCAGCCGGGACAGGGGCTCGTATGGCTACACCTTC
.	.	TRBJ2-5	TRBV20-1	CSARDGAGETQYF	TGCAGTGCTAGAGATGGAGCCGGAGAGACCCAGTACTTC
few	.	TRBJ1-2	TRBV6-1	CASSPSTGLRGYTF	TGTGCCAGCAGTCCCTCTACAGGGCTTCGTGGCTACACCTTC
few	.	TRBJ1-1	TRBV4-2	CASSLGRGLNTEAFF	TGTGCCAGCAGCCTGGGGCGGGGGCTGAACACTGAAGCTTTCTTT
few	.	TRBJ1-2	TRBV21-1	CASAEHGYTF	TGTGCCAGCGCGGAGCATGGCTACACCTTC
.	TRBD2	TRBJ2-7	TRBV6-1	CASSAGLAGGSYEQYF	TGTGCCAGCAGTGCGGGACTAGCGGGGGGCTCCTACGAGCAGTACTTC
once	.	TRBJ1-2	TRBV3-1	CASSQPGSWGYTF	TGTGCCAGCAGCCAGCCCGGGTCCTGGGGCTACACCTTC
.	.	TRBJ2-2	TRBV7-9	CASSPGTSSGELFF	TGTGCCAGCAGCCCAGGGACTTCCTCCGGGGAGCTGTTTTTT
.	TRBD2	TRBJ2-5	TRBV2	CASSEQPPIAGGTLETQYF	TGTGCCAGCAGTGAACAGCCCCCTATAGCGGGGGGGACCCTTGAGACCCAGTACTTC
.	TRBD1	TRBJ1-2	TRBV19	CASRGGPGLNYGYTF	TGTGCCAGTAGAGGGGGCCCGGGCCTTAACTATGGCTACACCTTC
.	.	TRBJ2-5	TRBV6-1	CPGGPGGTQYF	TGTCCGGGGGGCCCCGGTGGGACCCAGTACTTC
.	TRBD1	TRBJ2-5	TRBV18	CASSPPGRGRETQYF	TGTGCCAGCTCACCTCCGGGCAGGGGGCGGGAGACCCAGTACTTC
few	TRBD1	TRBJ2-2	TRBV10-1	CASSEWGTGNGELFF	TGCGCCAGCAGTGAATGGGGGACAGGGAACGGGGAGCTGTTTTTT
.	.	TRBJ1-3	TRBV29-1	CSVGPASGNTIYF	TGCAGCGTTGGCCCAGCCTCTGGAAACACCATATATTTT
.	.	TRBJ1-1	TRBV27	CASSFGGRVGEAEAFF	TGTGCCAGCAGTTTTGGGGGTCGGGTTGGAGAGGCTGAAGCTTTCTTT
.	.	TRBJ1-3	TRBV6-2/TRBV6-3	CASSYSHRASSGNTIYF	TGTGCCAGCAGTTACTCTCACCGTGCGAGCTCTGGAAACACCATATATTTT
few	.	TRBJ1-2	TRBV12-3/TRBV12-4	CASSYGQNYGYTF	TGTGCCAGCAGTTACGGACAGAACTATGGCTACACCTTC
.	TRBD2	TRBJ2-1	TRBV2	CASRGEQRGNNEQFF	TGTGCCAGCAGGGGCGAGCAGCGGGGGAACAATGAGCAGTTCTTC
.	TRBD1	TRBJ2-1	TRBV6-1	CASSERTGDEQFF	TGTGCCAGCAGTGAAAGGACAGGGGATGAGCAGTTCTTC
.	.	TRBJ2-3	TRBV4-2	CASSQDGAVDTDTQYF	TGTGCCAGCAGCCAAGATGGGGCGGTCGACACAGATACGCAGTATTTT
.	.	TRBJ2-4	TRBV10-3	CAISELLAKNIQYF	TGTGCCATCAGTGAGTTGCTAGCCAAAAACATTCAGTACTTC
.	.	TRBJ2-2	TRBV6-1	CATTTDTGELFF	TGTGCCACCACGACAGACACCGGGGAGCTGTTTTTT
few	.	TRBJ2-7	TRBV6-1	CASSEPGQQGYEQYF	TGTGCCAGCAGTGAACCGGGGCAACAGGGTTACGAGCAGTACTTC
few	.	TRBJ2-5	TRBV19	CASSIGGLETQYF	TGTGCCAGTAGTATTGGAGGGTTGGAGACCCAGTACTTC
few	.	TRBJ1-6	TRBV11-2	CASSLDGPSPLHF	TGTGCCAGCAGCTTAGACGGGCCTTCACCCCTCCACTTT
.	TRBD2	TRBJ2-5	TRBV11-3	CASSLRISGVETQYF	TGTGCCAGCAGCCTCCGAATTAGCGGGGTTGAGACCCAGTACTTC
.	.	TRBJ1-4	TRBV28	CASSVRTVAGEKLFF	TGTGCCAGCTCCGTCAGGACAGTAGCTGGAGAAAAACTGTTTTTT
.	.	TRBJ2-7	TRBV7-9	CASSSQGLSYEQYF	TGTGCCAGCAGCTCTCAGGGTCTATCCTACGAGCAGTACTTC
.	.	TRBJ2-7	TRBV14	CASSQVPGYYEQYF	TGTGCCAGCAGCCAAGTGCCGGGCTACTACGAGCAGTACTTC
few	.	TRBJ2-4	TRBV19	CASSPQGGNKNIQYF	TGTGCCAGTAGCCCCCAGGGAGGAAACAAAAACATTCAGTACTTC